The 25 T cell receptor beta chains below were found in one sample sequenced in a study of OX40 agonist ivuxolimab in advanced cancers. The repertoire was sequenced with immunoSEQ multiplex PCR; TCRdb's copy has only in-frame clones and lacks some. Of 60,000 to 95,000 clones in the sample, about 85% were seen once. The sample consisted of CD4+ or CD8+ T cells sorted from blood, taken in a trial of the OX40 agonist ivuxolimab. The receptors derive from an adult with an advanced solid tumor such as melanoma, head and neck, liver or kidney cancer.

Here the CDR3 reads CASSVIPTQTGEAFF. For the CDR3, the DNA is TGTGCCAGCAGCGTAATACCGACACAGACCGGTGAAGCTTTCTTT. V and J are TRBV9 and TRBJ1-1; D gene unclear. The CDR3 covers 15 residues. V lost 1 base and J 7 bases, leaving 17 bases between the germline ends. The germline gives CDR1 SGDLS, CDR2 YYNGEE.

The chain employs TRBV6-1 and TRBJ1-5; D perhaps matches TRBD1 (5 bases). Trimming removed 4 bases at V and 5 bases at J, with 12 bases between. Germline CDR1 MNHNS, CDR2 SASEGT. The CDR3 covers 14 residues. The CDR3 sequence is CASSGQGRHQPQHF. Written as DNA, the CDR3 is TGTGCCAGCAGTGGTCAGGGAAGGCATCAGCCCCAGCATTTT.

This clone has just a few counts. V gene TRBV30 combines with J gene TRBJ1-2; TRBD1 aligns across 7 bases. Germline V gene lookup returns CDR1 GTSNPN and CDR2 SVGIG (reference sequence). V shed 1 base and J 4 bases; nucleotides not matched to a gene: 21. The CDR3 is made up of 19 amino acids. This chain's CDR3 is CAWSGLDGTAPFLRYGYTF. The CDR3 region has the DNA TGTGCCTGGAGTGGACTTGACGGGACAGCGCCCTTTCTCCGCTATGGCTACACCTTC.

V is TRBV9 and J is TRBJ1-3; D gene ambiguous. The V gene lost 3 bases and the J gene lost 6 bases, with 7 bases spanning the gap. Germline V gene data show CDR1 as SGDLS and CDR2 as YYNGEE. The CDR3 is 12 residues long. The CDR3 loop reads CASSAEENTIYF. Written as DNA, the CDR3 is TGTGCCAGCAGCGCTGAAGAAAACACCATATATTTT.

In regard to this clone: Other DNA sequences in the sample encode the same CDR3. The chain joins TRBV18 to TRBJ2-7; D is perhaps TRBD1 (5 bases). The CDR3 is 12 residues long. V lost 3 bases to trimming and J lost 6 bases, with 9 bases between them. Germline V gene lookup returns CDR1 KGHSH and CDR2 LQKENI. In nucleotides, the CDR3 is TGTGCCAGCTCACCCCCAGGGTTCGAGCAGTACTTC. Translated, it gives CASSPPGFEQYF.

This clone was observed a single time. V and J are TRBV19 and TRBJ1-5; 10 nucleotides align to TRBD1. J lost 4 bases, V lost 5 bases, and 14 bases had no gene match. CDR3 length: 18 residues. The germline V gene encodes CDR1 LNHDA and CDR2 SQIVND (reference sequence). CDR3 residues: CASSSGQGRLSGNQPQHF. The DNA of the CDR3 is TGTGCCAGTAGTTCGGGACAGGGGCGCCTCTCAGGGAATCAGCCCCAGCATTTT.

The V gene is TRBV2, the J gene TRBJ1-1; unclear D gene. Germline assignment: CDR1 SNHLY and CDR2 FYNNEI. This CDR3 has 14 residues. Trimming took off 1 base at V and 3 bases at J, with 9 bases between the two ends. The CDR3 DNA reads TGTGCCAGCAGTGAAGTCGGGTTGGACACTGAAGCTTTCTTT. Its protein is CASSEVGLDTEAFF.

The CDR3 sequence is CASSLVAALSYEQYF. The DNA for the CDR3 is TGTGCCAGCAGCTTAGTGGCAGCCCTCTCCTACGAGCAGTACTTC. The chain carries TRBV7-2 and TRBJ2-7, with D unclear. Germline V CDR1 and CDR2: SGHTA, FQGNSA. The germline V and J ends were trimmed by 1 base and 0 bases, with 10 bases remaining between them. The CDR3 runs 15 residues. Based on the CDR3 plus reference TRBV7-2 and TRBJ2-7, the full variable domain is GAGVSQSPSNKVTEKGKDVELRCDPISGHTALYWYRQSLGQGLEFLIYFQGNSAPDKSGLPSDRFSAERTGGSVSTLTIQRTQQEDSAVYLCASSLVAALSYEQYFGPGTRLTVT.

V and J are TRBV7-9 and TRBJ1-2, with D maybe TRBD1 (5 bases). The germline V gene has CDR1 SEHNR and CDR2 FQNEAQ (reference sequence). Trimming took 4 bases from V and 2 from J, leaving 11 bases between them. The CDR3 runs to 14 residues. Written as DNA, the CDR3 is TGTGCCAGCAGCTACGGCGGGACCAACTATGGCTACACCTTC. Translating gives CASSYGGTNYGYTF.

The count of this clone is one. The chain carries TRBV27 and TRBJ1-6; the D gene is possibly TRBD1 (6 bases). From germline, CDR1 is MNHEY and CDR2 SMNVEV (reference sequence). V lost 8 bases, J lost 6 bases, and 17 bases lay in between. There are 15 residues in the CDR3. In nucleotides, the CDR3 is TGTGCCAGCGGGGGCCGGGCCCCCTTTAATTCACCCCTCCACTTT. Encoded protein: CASGGRAPFNSPLHF.

This rearrangement joins TRBV5-1 to TRBJ2-5; TRBD2 is a possible D gene (5 bases). V was trimmed by 4 bases and J by 1 base, leaving 14 bases between them. Germline CDR1 SGHRS, CDR2 YFSETQ. CDR3 length equals 15 residues. CDR3: CASSTDGEIQETQYF. For the CDR3, the DNA is TGCGCCAGCAGCACCGATGGGGAGATCCAAGAGACCCAGTACTTC.

The CDR3 region has the DNA TGTGCCAGCAGCTTAGCGGGACTAGCAATCGAGCAGTACTTC. This translates into CASSLAGLAIEQYF. The rearrangement uses TRBV7-2 and TRBJ2-7, with 9 bases that match TRBD2. J gave up 6 bases and V 0 bases, and 3 bases lay outside the gene matches. The CDR3 runs to 14 residues. Germline V gene lookup returns CDR1 SGHTA and CDR2 FQGNSA.

The gene calls are TRBV30 and TRBJ1-1; D gene unclear. This CDR3 is 13 amino acids long. Germline V lookup: CDR1 GTSNPN, CDR2 SVGIG (reference sequence). Trimming removed 3 bases from V and 0 bases from J, with 8 bases in between. CDR3 residues: CAWRVSMNTEAFF. The CDR3 DNA follows: TGTGCCTGGAGGGTCAGCATGAACACTGAAGCTTTCTTT.

V usage is TRBV6-5 and J usage is TRBJ1-2, with D possibly matching TRBD1 (5 bases). The CDR3 sequence is 16 residues long. Per germline, CDR1 MNHEY and CDR2 SVGAGI. The V and J ends lost 0 bases and 6 bases respectively, with 17 bases between them. DNA for the CDR3: TGTGCCAGCAGTTACTCGGGGCTTTCCCGCAACCATGGCTACACCTTC. As protein: CASSYSGLSRNHGYTF.

The chain uses TRBV10-2 and TRBJ2-7; D is tentatively TRBD1 or TRBD2 (5 bases each). CDR3 length equals 14 residues. The germline V and J ends were trimmed by 2 bases and 2 bases, with 10 bases remaining between them. Germline assignment: CDR1 WSHSY and CDR2 SAAADI. The DNA of the CDR3 is TGCGCCAGCAGTGAGGAGGGGCAAACCTACGAGCAGTACTTC. This gives the protein CASSEEGQTYEQYF.

The chain employs TRBV7-2 and TRBJ1-1, with D perhaps matching TRBD1 (5 bases). The CDR3 is 14 amino acids. The V gene's germline CDR1 is SGHTA and CDR2 FQGNSA. The V and J ends lost 1 base and 5 bases respectively, with 11 bases between them. CDR3 loop: CASSLGGGKTEAFF. The CDR3 DNA follows: TGTGCCAGCAGCTTAGGGGGCGGGAAGACTGAAGCTTTCTTT.

The rearrangement joins TRBV23-1 to TRBJ1-5, with D possibly TRBD1 on 5 matching bases. TRBV23-1 is classed as an ORF, of uncertain function. V lost 1 base, J lost 5 bases, and 9 bases lay in between. The CDR3 length is 14 residues. In nucleotides, the CDR3 is TGCGCCAGCAGTCAATTCGACAGCCATCAGCCCCAGCATTTT. It codes for CASSQFDSHQPQHF.

In this sample, this clone turned up a few times. This chain uses TRBV7-9 with TRBJ1-4; perhaps TRBD1 as D (5 bases). V gave up 5 bases and J gave up 8 bases, with 18 bases separating them. Germline assignment: CDR1 SEHNR and CDR2 FQNEAQ (reference sequence). The CDR3 has 15 amino acids. The CDR3 here is CASSQGAALGEKLFF. In nucleotides, the CDR3 is TGTGCCAGCAGCCAAGGGGCAGCCCTTGGGGAAAAACTGTTTTTT.

DNA for the CDR3: TGCGCCAGCAGCCCCGGGTTAGGCACAGATACGCAGTATTTT. Protein: CASSPGLGTDTQYF. V and J are TRBV4-3 and TRBJ2-3, with D unresolved. Germline V gives CDR1 LGHNA, CDR2 YSLEER. The CDR3 covers 14 residues. The V end was cut by 4 bases, the J end by 1 base, with 9 bases between.

V usage is TRBV5-1 and J usage is TRBJ2-5; no reliable D call. The CDR3 runs to 11 residues. CDR1 and CDR2 (germline): SGHRS, YFSETQ. V lost 4 bases to trimming and J lost 1 base, with 2 bases between them. CDR3 sequence reads: CASSTQETQYF. The CDR3 nucleotides read TGCGCCAGCAGCACCCAAGAGACCCAGTACTTC. Full variable domain (remainder filled in from reference TRBV5-1 and TRBJ2-5): KAGVTQTPRYLIKTRGQQVTLSCSPISGHRSVSWYQQTPGQGLQFLFEYFSETQRNKGNFPGRFSGRQFSNSRSEMNVSTLELGDSALYLCASSTQETQYFGPGTRLLVL.

This clone has just one count. The V gene is TRBV5-1, the J gene TRBJ1-1, with TRBD1 matching over 10 bases. J lost 3 bases, V lost 1 base, and 9 bases had no gene match. Germline CDR1 reads SGHRS; CDR2 reads YFSETQ. The CDR3 is 17 residues long. CDR3: CASSLTPGQGLDTEAFF. For the CDR3, the DNA is TGCGCCAGCAGCTTGACTCCGGGACAGGGGTTGGACACTGAAGCTTTCTTT.

The rearrangement links TRBV7-2 to TRBJ1-5, with D possibly being TRBD1 (5 bases). CDR1 is SGHTA and CDR2 is FQGNSA in the germline V gene. V was shortened by 7 bases and J by 3 bases, with 19 bases between the two germline ends. This CDR3 comprises 16 residues. The CDR3 region has the DNA TGTGCCAGCACCGAAGAACACGGGGCAGACAATCAGCCCCAGCATTTT. As protein: CASTEEHGADNQPQHF.

V and J are TRBV4-2 and TRBJ1-1; the match to TRBD1 covers 7 bases. The CDR3 extends over 17 amino acids. The V gene end was trimmed by 0 bases and the J gene end by 0 bases; junction bases not matched to a gene: 7. From germline, CDR1 is LGHNA and CDR2 YNFKEQ. The CDR3 bases are TGTGCCAGCAGCCAAGACCGGACAGGTGATATGAACACTGAAGCTTTCTTT. This codes for CASSQDRTGDMNTEAFF.

J is TRBJ1-2 and V is TRBV9; a possible D gene is TRBD1 (5 bases). This CDR3 comprises 13 residues. Germline CDR1 and CDR2: SGDLS and YYNGEE. Trimming cost V 1 base and J 8 bases, with 12 bases left between them. This chain's CDR3 is CASSVSGSSGYTF. DNA for the CDR3: TGTGCCAGCAGCGTATCAGGGTCCTCGGGCTACACCTTC. The full variable domain, in which reference TRBV9 and TRBJ1-2 provide the parts outside the CDR3, is DSGVTQTPKHLITATGQRVTLRCSPRSGDLSVYWYQQSLDQGLQFLIQYYNGEERAKGNILERFSAQQFPDLHSELNLSSLELGDSALYFCASSVSGSSGYTFGSGTRLTVV.

This clone was picked up one time. The chain has TRBV5-6 and TRBJ2-5; D remains ambiguous. CDR3 size: 14 residues. V was trimmed by 4 bases and J by 0 bases, leaving 10 bases between them. CDR1 and CDR2 (germline): SGHDT, YYEEEE. CDR3 bases: TGTGCCAGCAGCATCTTAGGCGACCAAGAGACCCAGTACTTC. Amino acid sequence: CASSILGDQETQYF. Combining the CDR3 with reference TRBV5-6 and TRBJ2-5 gives the whole variable domain DAGVTQSPTHLIKTRGQQVTLRCSPKSGHDTVSWYQQALGQGPQFIFQYYEEEERQRGNFPDRFSGHQFPNYSSELNVNALLLGDSALYLCASSILGDQETQYFGPGTRLLVL.